The 27 T cell receptor beta chains reported below all come from one sample, sequenced in a study of CD8+CD57+ T cells in acquired aplastic anemia. TCR beta VDJ and CDR3 were profiled, and genomic DNA was the template. TCRdb analysed the reads with MiXCR anew, one entry per CDR3 protein. The sample lists 100,000 to 150,000 distinct CDR3 sequences, roughly 50% occurring once. The sample consisted of sorted CD4+, CD8+, or CD8+CD57+ T cells (not recorded which) from PBMCs. These receptors came from a human donor in good health, serving as a control.

DNA for the CDR3: TGTGCCAGCAGTGATCCGGGGTCCTACGAGCAGTACTTC. Translated: CASSDPGSYEQYF. The chain couples TRBV25-1 to TRBJ2-7, with D tentatively TRBD2 (5 bases). Germline CDR1 and CDR2: MGHDK and SYGVNS. The CDR3 is 13 residues long. The V end lost 3 bases, the J end lost 1 base, and 7 bases lay between the germline ends.

The chain combines TRBV24-1 with TRBJ2-5; TRBD1 might be the D (8 bases). The CDR3 covers 16 residues. Germline CDR1 KGHDR, CDR2 SFDVKD. The V and J ends lost 7 bases and 1 base respectively, with 18 bases between them. For the CDR3, the DNA is TGTGCCACCAGCTCAGGGGGCGGGGGTCTCCAAGAGACCCAGTACTTC. It translates to CATSSGGGGLQETQYF.

DNA for the CDR3: TGTGCCAGCAGCTTAAGGTCTGGCTACGAGCAGTACTTC. As protein: CASSLRSGYEQYF. The chain couples TRBV7-2 to TRBJ2-7; D is unresolved. Trimming shortened V by 2 bases and J by 3 bases, and 8 bases separated the two germline ends. The CDR3 is made up of 13 amino acids. CDR1 SGHTA and CDR2 FQGNSA come from the germline V gene.

This clonotype was observed at least ten times. The rearrangement uses TRBV11-3 and TRBJ1-1; 12 bases agree with TRBD1. The trim removed 6 bases at V and 5 bases at J, leaving 4 bases unmatched. CDR1 and CDR2 from the germline V gene are SGHNT and YENEEA. The CDR3 is made up of 14 amino acids. CDR3 in DNA: TGTGCCAGCAGGGGACAGGGGGCAACGACTGAAGCTTTCTTT. This translates into CASRGQGATTEAFF.

At least ten counts were recorded for this clonotype. The chain recombines TRBV7-9 with TRBJ1-5; D is unresolved. V shed 5 bases and J shed 1 base, with 9 bases lying between them. The CDR3 is made up of 14 amino acids. CDR1 and CDR2 (germline): SEHNR, FQNEAQ (reference sequence). The CDR3 DNA is TGTGCCAGCAGCCAGACGGACAGCAATCAGCCCCAGCATTTT. Protein sequence: CASSQTDSNQPQHF.

On this clonotype: The junction shows a germline mismatch at one end, possibly a read error. The rearrangement links TRBV9 to TRBJ1-6; D gene uncertain. CDR3 length: 15 residues. CDR1 and CDR2 from the germline V gene are SGDLS and YYNGEE. CDR3 amino acids: CASSAAGSLYSSLHF. DNA of the CDR3: TGTGCCAGCAGCGCTGCCGGGAGTCTATATTCATCCCTCCACTTT.

This chain connects TRBV14 to TRBJ1-1, with no clear D. The CDR3 runs to 12 residues. Germline loops: CDR1 SGHDN, CDR2 FVKESK. The ends were cut back, 6 bases at V and 0 bases at J, with 5 bases in the middle. CDR3 sequence reads: CASSKLNTEAFF. Here the CDR3 DNA reads TGTGCCAGCAGTAAATTGAACACTGAAGCTTTCTTT.

This clonotype is medium-sized. The rearrangement links TRBV15 to TRBJ2-6; D not certain. CDR1 is LNHNV and CDR2 is YYDKDF in the germline V gene (reference sequence). The CDR3 extends over 15 amino acids. Trimming took off 0 bases at V and 1 base at J, with 4 bases between the two ends. The CDR3 region is CATSRDWSGANVLTF. In DNA, the CDR3 is TGTGCCACCAGCAGAGATTGGTCTGGGGCCAACGTCCTGACTTTC.

This clonotype was seen at least ten times. The genes are TRBV7-9 and TRBJ1-5; 7 nucleotides match TRBD1. The CDR3 is made up of 16 amino acids. The germline V gene encodes CDR1 SEHNR and CDR2 FQNEAQ (reference sequence). V was pared by 4 bases and J by 2 bases, with 8 bases of the junction left unmatched. The CDR3 loop is CASSSNRGRGNQPQHF. The CDR3 DNA is TGTGCCAGCAGCTCTAACAGGGGAAGGGGCAATCAGCCCCAGCATTTT.

J is TRBJ1-2 and V is TRBV25-1; no firm D call. Germline loops: CDR1 MGHDK, CDR2 SYGVNS. V was cut by 3 bases and J by 8 bases, with 13 bases left in between. This CDR3 has 13 residues. The CDR3 region is CASSDTGFAGYTF. The CDR3 DNA reads TGTGCCAGCAGTGATACGGGGTTTGCGGGCTACACCTTC.

This clonotype was picked up many times. The chain has TRBV12-3 or TRBV12-4 and TRBJ1-2; 8 bases match TRBD1. V lost 1 base, J lost 8 bases, and 3 bases stayed unmatched. CDR3 length equals 13 residues. CDR3 DNA sequence: TGTGCCAGCAGTTTAGGCAGGGGGCGCGGCTACACCTTC. Encoded protein: CASSLGRGRGYTF.

A note on this clonotype: This likely comes from a read error, as the CDR3 has no conserved phenylalanine or tryptophan at its end. V and J are TRBV20-1 and TRBJ2-7; 7 bases map to TRBD1. Trimming at V came to 3 bases and at J to 4 bases, leaving 6 bases not matched to a gene. CDR3 length: 13 amino acids. Germline CDR1 reads DFQATT; CDR2 reads SNEGSKA (reference sequence). For the CDR3, the DNA is TGCAGTGCTAGCGTAGGGGGCGGGTACGAGCAGTACTCC. Amino acids: CSASVGGGYEQYS.

This clonotype was picked up many times. The CDR3: CASSARQGGFSPLHF. Written as DNA, the CDR3 is TGTGCCAGCAGTGCGCGACAGGGTGGGTTTTCACCCCTCCACTTT. The chain couples TRBV12-3 or TRBV12-4 to TRBJ1-6; 7 bases match TRBD1. The CDR3 is 15 amino acids. V lost 5 bases, J lost 9 bases, and 10 bases stayed unmatched.

Many counts were recorded for this clonotype. J is TRBJ1-6 and V is TRBV12-3 or TRBV12-4; tentative D call: TRBD1 (5 bases). V was trimmed by 4 bases and J by 9 bases, leaving 7 bases between them. The CDR3 spans 12 residues. CDR3 residues: CASSWGSSPLHF. CDR3 sequence (DNA): TGTGCCAGCAGTTGGGGGTCTTCACCCCTCCACTTT.

This chain's CDR3 is CASSETGLSYEQYF. CDR3 nucleotides: TGTGCCAGCAGTGAGACAGGACTCTCCTACGAGCAGTACTTC. The rearrangement uses TRBV6-1 and TRBJ2-7; TRBD1 is a possible D gene (6 bases). The germline V gene has CDR1 MNHNS and CDR2 SASEGT. This CDR3 region has 14 residues. Trimming took off 3 bases at V and 0 bases at J, with 9 bases between the two ends.

The J gene is TRBJ1-1, the V gene TRBV29-1; D gene uncertain. Germline V gene lookup returns CDR1 SQVTM and CDR2 ANQGSEA. The CDR3 spans 14 residues. Between the trimmed V and J ends, which lost 1 base and 1 base, there was a span of 10 bases. The CDR3 loop is CSVEVEERNTEAFF. CDR3 bases: TGCAGCGTTGAAGTTGAAGAAAGGAACACTGAAGCTTTCTTT.

This clonotype came up a few times. A much bigger clone sits one base away, suggesting this may be a read error. J is TRBJ1-3 and V is TRBV12-3 or TRBV12-4; 7 nucleotides align to TRBD1. V was clipped by 7 bases and J by 4 bases; unmatched bases: 7. The CDR3 spans 14 residues. CDR3 bases: TGTGCCAGCATCTTGGCAGGGGGAGGAAACACCATATATTTT. It yields the protein CASILAGGGNTIYF.

This clonotype was recorded a few times. The V and J genes are TRBV7-2 and TRBJ2-7, with 9 positions matching TRBD1. This CDR3 region has 15 residues. Germline lookup yields CDR1 SGHTA and CDR2 FQGNSA. V lost 1 base and J lost 4; bases outside the gene matches: 5. The CDR3 bases are TGTGCCAGCAGCTTAGTGAGGACAGGGGTTTACGAGCAGTACTTC. Its protein product is CASSLVRTGVYEQYF.

This rearrangement joins TRBV12-3 or TRBV12-4 to TRBJ1-4; D call uncertain. This CDR3 contains 15 residues. V was trimmed by 6 bases and J by 4 bases, leaving 15 bases between them. CDR3 loop: CASSQDPGINEKLFF. The DNA for the CDR3 is TGTGCCAGCAGCCAAGACCCGGGGATTAATGAAAAACTGTTTTTT.

In this sample, this clonotype turned up many times. The CDR3 DNA reads TGTGCCAGCAGCTTAGCTTACGCGGGGCCTAACACCGGGGAGCTGTTTTTT. Amino acids: CASSLAYAGPNTGELFF. The chain carries TRBV7-2 and TRBJ2-2; D possibly corresponds to TRBD2 (6 bases). CDR3 length: 17 amino acids. The V end lost 0 bases, the J end lost 2 bases, and 13 bases lay between the germline ends. The germline V gene has CDR1 SGHTA and CDR2 FQGNSA. Full variable domain (missing parts from reference TRBV7-2 and TRBJ2-2): GAGVSQSPSNKVTEKGKDVELRCDPISGHTALYWYRQSLGQGLEFLIYFQGNSAPDKSGLPSDRFSAERTGGSVSTLTIQRTQQEDSAVYLCASSLAYAGPNTGELFFGEGSRLTVL.

The chain recombines TRBV19 with TRBJ2-5, with 10 bases lining up with TRBD1. Germline CDR1 and CDR2: LNHDA and SQIVND (reference sequence). The CDR3 has 14 amino acids. Losses at the gene ends were 9 bases for V and 2 bases for J; bases not matched to a gene: 6. For the CDR3, the DNA is TGTGCCAGCAGCCGACAGGGGGCTCAAGAGACCCAGTACTTC. Amino acids: CASSRQGAQETQYF.

This clonotype was seen once. One end of the junction varies from germline; a read error may be responsible. The chain recombines TRBV19 with TRBJ1-5, with 10 bases lining up with TRBD1. The CDR3 extends over 17 amino acids. Germline values: CDR1 LNHDA, CDR2 SQIVND (reference sequence). The CDR3 coding sequence is TGTGCCAGTGAGGGGGGGACAGGGGCTTTGGGCGGTCAGCTCCAGCATTTT. It is translated as CASEGGTGALGGQLQHF.

The rearrangement uses TRBV15 and TRBJ1-2, with TRBD1 matching over 8 bases. The CDR3 covers 14 residues. V gave up 3 bases and J gave up 2 bases; unmatched junction bases: 2. Looked up from germline, CDR1 is LNHNV and CDR2 is YYDKDF (reference sequence). CDR3 loop: CATSRWTGNYGYTF. Written as DNA, the CDR3 is TGTGCCACCAGCAGGTGGACAGGGAACTATGGCTACACCTTC. Combining the CDR3 with reference TRBV15 and TRBJ1-2 gives the whole variable domain DAMVIQNPRYQVTQFGKPVTLSCSQTLNHNVMYWYQQKSSQAPKLLFHYYDKDFNNEADTPDNFQSRRPNTSFCFLDIRSPGLGDTAMYLCATSRWTGNYGYTFGSGTRLTVV.

J is TRBJ2-1 and V is TRBV24-1, with TRBD2 matching over 14 bases. The CDR3 is made up of 17 amino acids. Per the germline V gene, CDR1 is KGHDR and CDR2 is SFDVKD. Germline trimming cut 8 bases from V and 9 bases from J; bases unmatched to any gene: 14. CDR3 region: CATTPRQGTSGGGEQFF. The CDR3 nucleotides are TGTGCCACCACCCCAAGACAGGGGACTAGCGGGGGAGGTGAGCAGTTCTTC.

This clonotype has a single count. The chain links TRBV20-1 to TRBJ1-5, with 7 bases fitting TRBD1. Germline assignment: CDR1 DFQATT and CDR2 SNEGSKA (reference sequence). V lost 3 bases and J lost 2; bases outside the gene matches: 10. The CDR3 loop spans 16 amino acids. The CDR3 DNA is TGCAGTGCTAGTAGCGGCAGGGGGTCGGGCAATCAGCCCCAGCATTTT. Protein sequence: CSASSGRGSGNQPQHF.

The rearrangement joins TRBV29-1 to TRBJ2-1, with 10 bases that match TRBD2. The germline CDR1 and CDR2 sequences are SQVTM and ANQGSEA. J was trimmed by 7 bases and V by 6 bases; bases with no gene match: 9. This CDR3 is 14 amino acids long. This CDR3 is CSVYSSGGLNEQFF. The CDR3 DNA is TGCAGCGTCTATTCTAGCGGGGGCCTTAATGAGCAGTTCTTC.

In regard to this clonotype: Sequence at one end of the junction differs from germline and may be a read error. The CDR3: CARSPRRQKSYGYTF. The CDR3 DNA reads TGTGCCCGCTCACCACGGAGACAGAAATCCTATGGCTACACCTTC. The chain employs TRBV18 and TRBJ1-2; a weak D match, TRBD1 (5 bases). CDR1 is KGHSH, CDR2 LQKENI, per germline. The CDR3 has 15 residues.